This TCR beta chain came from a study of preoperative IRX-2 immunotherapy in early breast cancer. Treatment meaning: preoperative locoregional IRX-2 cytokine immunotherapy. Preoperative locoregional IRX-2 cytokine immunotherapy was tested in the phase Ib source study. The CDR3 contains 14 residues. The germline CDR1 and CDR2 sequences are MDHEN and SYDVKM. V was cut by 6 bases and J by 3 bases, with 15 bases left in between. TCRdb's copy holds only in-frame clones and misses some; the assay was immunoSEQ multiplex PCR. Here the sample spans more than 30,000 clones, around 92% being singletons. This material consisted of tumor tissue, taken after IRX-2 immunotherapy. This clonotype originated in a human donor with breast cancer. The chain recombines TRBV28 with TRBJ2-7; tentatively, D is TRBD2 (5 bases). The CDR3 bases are TGTGCCAGCAGGTCTCTGGGGAGAGACTACGAGCAGTACGTC. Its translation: CASRSLGRDYEQYV.